A single sample gave rise to the 8 T cell receptor beta chains below, sequenced in a study of blood T cells in healthy people across ages. Combining a sample-barcoded 5' primer with a J-beta primer mix, a second PCR ran for about 7 to 11 cycles. TCRdb reprocessed the 5' RACE reads with MiXCR, giving one entry per CDR3 protein. This sample has 650,000 to 1,000,000 distinct CDR3 sequences, with roughly 46% found just once. Material for sequencing was blood. The origin of the receptors is a man at least 80 years old in good health.

At least ten counts were recorded for this clonotype. The rearrangement joins TRBV4-3 to TRBJ2-4, with 7 nucleotides matching TRBD2. The CDR3 is 16 amino acids. Germline V gives CDR1 LGHNA, CDR2 YSLEER. J gave up 10 bases and V 0 bases, and 12 bases lay outside the gene matches. CDR3 nucleotide sequence: TGCGCCAGCAGCCAAGAACTGGGGGAGGGCCGTTCAATTCAGTACTTC. It encodes CASSQELGEGRSIQYF.

The V call is TRBV2, the J call TRBJ2-5; 7 bases agree with TRBD1. CDR3 length: 12 residues. Germline V lookup: CDR1 SNHLY, CDR2 FYNNEI. The V and J ends lost 7 bases and 2 bases, in that order; junction bases with no gene match: 1. The CDR3 nucleotides read TGTGCCAGCAAGACAGGGCAAGAGACCCAGTACTTC. Its protein product is CASKTGQETQYF. Full variable domain (missing parts from reference TRBV2 and TRBJ2-5): EPEVTQTPSHQVTQMGQEVILRCVPISNHLYFYWYRQILGQKVEFLVSFYNNEISEKSEIFDDQFSVERPDGSNFTLKIRSTKLEDSAMYFCASKTGQETQYFGPGTRLLVL.

The V and J genes are TRBV5-1 and TRBJ1-2, with a weak D call TRBD1 (5 bases). V lost 4 bases to trimming and J lost 0 bases, with 16 bases between them. Germline lookup yields CDR1 SGHRS and CDR2 YFSETQ. The CDR3 is 16 residues long. The CDR3 DNA reads TGCGCCAGCAGCAATACCTCGGGGCCGGCTAACTATGGCTACACCTTC. Residues: CASSNTSGPANYGYTF. The variable domain in full, completed from reference TRBV5-1 and TRBJ1-2, reads KAGVTQTPRYLIKTRGQQVTLSCSPISGHRSVSWYQQTPGQGLQFLFEYFSETQRNKGNFPGRFSGRQFSNSRSEMNVSTLELGDSALYLCASSNTSGPANYGYTFGSGTRLTVV.

This chain connects TRBV28 to TRBJ2-5, with 9 bases identical to TRBD1. The CDR3 covers 14 residues. The ends lost 7 bases at V and 5 bases at J; junction bases unmatched: 8. Germline CDR1 and CDR2: MDHEN and SYDVKM. The CDR3 DNA follows: TGTGCCAGCAAACTACAGGGGGCGAGGGAGACCCAGTACTTC. Protein: CASKLQGARETQYF.

The chain combines TRBV12-5 with TRBJ2-1; no definite D call. Gene TRBJ2-7 matches the end of the DNA better, so the J call may be wrong. The V gene's germline CDR1 is LGHNT and CDR2 FRNRAP. This CDR3 is built from 17 residues. DNA for the CDR3: TGTGCTAGTGGTTTGGGCGTAGGGAAGGCCATCTACAATGAGCAGTACTTC. Translating gives CASGLGVGKAIYNEQYF.

This clonotype was found a few times. The gene calls are TRBV29-1 and TRBJ1-2; D not resolved. V lost 3 bases, J lost 1 base, and 3 bases lay in between. Germline V gene sequence: CDR1 SQVTM, CDR2 ANQGSEA. The CDR3 is 11 residues long. CDR3: CSVEINYGYTF. The CDR3 nucleotides are TGCAGCGTTGAGATTAACTATGGCTACACCTTC.

This clonotype showed up just a few times. The chain joins TRBV9 to TRBJ2-1; TRBD1 might be the D (5 bases). Trimming cost V 0 bases and J 4 bases, with 8 bases left between them. CDR3 length: 14 amino acids. Germline-derived CDR1 and CDR2 are SGDLS and YYNGEE. CDR3 sequence reads: CASSVGGAYNEQFF. The CDR3 nucleotides read TGTGCCAGCAGCGTAGGGGGCGCTTACAATGAGCAGTTCTTC.

V usage is TRBV2 and J usage is TRBJ2-1, with TRBD2 identical over 10 bases. The end of the DNA fits TRBJ2-7 better, so the J call may be wrong. The CDR3 length is 16 residues. CDR1 is SNHLY and CDR2 is FYNNEI in the germline V gene. In nucleotides, the CDR3 is TGTGCCAGCAGACCGTCTAGCGGGAGCTCCTACAATGAGCAGTACTTC. Protein: CASRPSSGSSYNEQYF.